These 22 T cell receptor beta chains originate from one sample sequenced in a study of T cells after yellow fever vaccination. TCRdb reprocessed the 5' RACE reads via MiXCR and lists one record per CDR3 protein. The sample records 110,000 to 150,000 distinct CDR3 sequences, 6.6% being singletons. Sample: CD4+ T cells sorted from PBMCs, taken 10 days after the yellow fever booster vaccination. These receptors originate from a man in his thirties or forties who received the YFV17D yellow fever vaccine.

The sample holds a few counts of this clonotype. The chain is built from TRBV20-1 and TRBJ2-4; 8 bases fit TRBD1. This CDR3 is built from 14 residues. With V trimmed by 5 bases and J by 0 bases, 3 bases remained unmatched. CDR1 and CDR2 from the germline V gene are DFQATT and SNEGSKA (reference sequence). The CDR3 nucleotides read TGCAGTGCTTTTGACAGGGGAGCCAAAAACATTCAGTACTTC. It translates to CSAFDRGAKNIQYF.

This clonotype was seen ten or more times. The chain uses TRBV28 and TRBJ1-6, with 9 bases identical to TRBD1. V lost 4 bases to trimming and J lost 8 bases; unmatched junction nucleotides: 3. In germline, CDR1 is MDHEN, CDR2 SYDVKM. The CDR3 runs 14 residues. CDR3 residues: CASSSGQGDSPLHF. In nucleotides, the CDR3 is TGTGCCAGCAGTTCGGGACAGGGCGATTCACCCCTCCACTTT.

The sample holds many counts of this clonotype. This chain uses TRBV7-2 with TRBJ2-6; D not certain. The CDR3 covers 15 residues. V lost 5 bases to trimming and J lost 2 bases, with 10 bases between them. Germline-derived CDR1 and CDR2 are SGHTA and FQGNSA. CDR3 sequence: CASSPSSTGANVLTF. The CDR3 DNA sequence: TGTGCCAGCAGCCCGTCGTCTACTGGGGCCAACGTCCTGACTTTC.

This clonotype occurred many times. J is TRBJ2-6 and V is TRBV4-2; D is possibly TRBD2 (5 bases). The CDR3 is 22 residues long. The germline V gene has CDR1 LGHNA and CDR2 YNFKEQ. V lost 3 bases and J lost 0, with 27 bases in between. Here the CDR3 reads CASSHYFRDPRDLSSGANVLTF. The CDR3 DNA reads TGTGCCAGCAGCCACTACTTCAGAGACCCGAGGGATCTAAGCTCTGGGGCCAACGTCCTGACTTTC.

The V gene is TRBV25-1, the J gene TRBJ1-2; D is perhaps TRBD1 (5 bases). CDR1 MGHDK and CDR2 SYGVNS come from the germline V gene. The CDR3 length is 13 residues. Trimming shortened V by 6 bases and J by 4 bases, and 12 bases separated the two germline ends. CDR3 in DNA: TGTGCCAGCAGAGATCCAGGGAGCTATGGCTACACCTTC. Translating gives CASRDPGSYGYTF.

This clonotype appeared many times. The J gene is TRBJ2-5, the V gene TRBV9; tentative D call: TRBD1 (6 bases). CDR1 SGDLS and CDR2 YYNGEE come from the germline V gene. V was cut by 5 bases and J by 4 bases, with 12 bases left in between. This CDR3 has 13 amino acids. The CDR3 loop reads CASSGGARETQYF. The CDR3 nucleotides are TGTGCCAGCAGTGGGGGCGCAAGAGAGACCCAGTACTTC.

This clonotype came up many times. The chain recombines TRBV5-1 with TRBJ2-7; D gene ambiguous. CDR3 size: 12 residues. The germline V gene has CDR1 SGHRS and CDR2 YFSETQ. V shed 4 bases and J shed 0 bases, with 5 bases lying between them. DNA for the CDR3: TGCGCCAGCAGCGTCAGCTCCTACGAGCAGTACTTC. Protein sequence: CASSVSSYEQYF.

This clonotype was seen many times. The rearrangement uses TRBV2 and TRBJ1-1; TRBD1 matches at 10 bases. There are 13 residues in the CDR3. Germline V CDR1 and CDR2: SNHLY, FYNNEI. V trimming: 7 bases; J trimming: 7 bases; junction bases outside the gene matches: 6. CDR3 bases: TGTGCCAGCACTCGGACAGGGGGACTTGAAGCTTTCTTT. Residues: CASTRTGGLEAFF.

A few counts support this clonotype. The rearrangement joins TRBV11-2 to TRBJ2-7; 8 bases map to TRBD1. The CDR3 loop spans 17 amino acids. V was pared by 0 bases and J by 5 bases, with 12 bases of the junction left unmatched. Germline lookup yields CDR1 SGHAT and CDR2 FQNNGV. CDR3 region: CASSLDLGQGAFDEQYF. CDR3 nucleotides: TGTGCCAGCAGCTTAGATCTCGGACAGGGAGCTTTCGACGAGCAGTACTTC.

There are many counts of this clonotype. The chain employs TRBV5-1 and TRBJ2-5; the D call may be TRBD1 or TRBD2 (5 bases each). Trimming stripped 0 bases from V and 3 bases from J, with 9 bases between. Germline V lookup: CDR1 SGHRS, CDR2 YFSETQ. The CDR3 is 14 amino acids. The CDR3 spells CASSLGGAEETQYF. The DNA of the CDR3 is TGCGCCAGCAGCTTGGGAGGGGCCGAAGAGACCCAGTACTTC.

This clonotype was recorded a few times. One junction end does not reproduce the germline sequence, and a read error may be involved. CDR3 nucleotides: TGTGCCAGCAGCTTAGGAGATTACACCGGGGAGCTGTTTTTT. It yields the protein CASSLGDYTGELFF. V and J are TRBV12-3 or TRBV12-4 and TRBJ2-2; no firm D call. This CDR3 is 14 amino acids long.

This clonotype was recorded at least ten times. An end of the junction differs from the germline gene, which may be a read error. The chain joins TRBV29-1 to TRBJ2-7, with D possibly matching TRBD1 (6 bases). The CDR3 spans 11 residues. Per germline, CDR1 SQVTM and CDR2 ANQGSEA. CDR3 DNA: TGCAGCGCTGAACAGGGTTACGAGCAGTACTTC. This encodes CSAEQGYEQYF.

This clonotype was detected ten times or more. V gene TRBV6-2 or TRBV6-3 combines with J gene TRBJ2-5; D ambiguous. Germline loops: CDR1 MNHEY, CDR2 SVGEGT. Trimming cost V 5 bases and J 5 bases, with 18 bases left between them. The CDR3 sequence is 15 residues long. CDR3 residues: CASSDRTGLGETQYF. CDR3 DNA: TGTGCCAGCAGTGACCGGACCGGATTAGGGGAGACCCAGTACTTC.

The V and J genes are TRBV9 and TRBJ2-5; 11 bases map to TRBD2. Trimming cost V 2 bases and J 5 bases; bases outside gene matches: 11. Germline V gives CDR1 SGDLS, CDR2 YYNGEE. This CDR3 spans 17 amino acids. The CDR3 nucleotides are TGTGCCAGCAGCGTTAGTCCTAGCGGGAGGTCAGGGGAGACCCAGTACTTC. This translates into CASSVSPSGRSGETQYF. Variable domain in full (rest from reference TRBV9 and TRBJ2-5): DSGVTQTPKHLITATGQRVTLRCSPRSGDLSVYWYQQSLDQGLQFLIQYYNGEERAKGNILERFSAQQFPDLHSELNLSSLELGDSALYFCASSVSPSGRSGETQYFGPGTRLLVL.

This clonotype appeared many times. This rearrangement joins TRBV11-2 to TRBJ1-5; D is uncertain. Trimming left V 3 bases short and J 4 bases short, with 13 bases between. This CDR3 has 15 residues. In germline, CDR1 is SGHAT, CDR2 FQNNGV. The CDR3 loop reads CASSLAGSWNQPQHF. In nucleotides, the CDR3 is TGTGCCAGCAGCTTGGCCGGGAGCTGGAATCAGCCCCAGCATTTT.

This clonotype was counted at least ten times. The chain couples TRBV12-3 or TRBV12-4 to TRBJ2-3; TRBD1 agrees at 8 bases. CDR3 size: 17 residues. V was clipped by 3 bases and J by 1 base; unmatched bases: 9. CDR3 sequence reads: CASSFLWDRQRTDTQYF. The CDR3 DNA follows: TGTGCCAGCAGTTTTCTATGGGACAGGCAACGCACAGATACGCAGTATTTT.

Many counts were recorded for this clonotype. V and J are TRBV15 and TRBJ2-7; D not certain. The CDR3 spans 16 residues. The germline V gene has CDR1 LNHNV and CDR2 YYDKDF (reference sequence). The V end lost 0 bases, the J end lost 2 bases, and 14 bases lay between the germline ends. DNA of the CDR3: TGTGCCACCAGCAGAGACAGGCTATCTTTGGCCTACGAGCAGTACTTC. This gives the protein CATSRDRLSLAYEQYF.

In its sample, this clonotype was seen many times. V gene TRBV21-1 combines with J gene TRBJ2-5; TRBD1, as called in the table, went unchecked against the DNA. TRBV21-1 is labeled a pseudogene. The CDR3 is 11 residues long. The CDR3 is CASSKFPGRYF. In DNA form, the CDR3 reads TGTGCCAGCAGCAAGTTCCCCGGACGTTACTTC.

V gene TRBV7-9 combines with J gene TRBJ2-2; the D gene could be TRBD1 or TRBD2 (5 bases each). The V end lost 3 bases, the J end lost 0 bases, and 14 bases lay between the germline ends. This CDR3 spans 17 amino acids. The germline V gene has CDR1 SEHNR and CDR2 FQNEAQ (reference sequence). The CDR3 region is CASSLPPGRPNTGELFF. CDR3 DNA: TGTGCCAGCAGCTTGCCACCGGGACGGCCGAACACCGGGGAGCTGTTTTTT.

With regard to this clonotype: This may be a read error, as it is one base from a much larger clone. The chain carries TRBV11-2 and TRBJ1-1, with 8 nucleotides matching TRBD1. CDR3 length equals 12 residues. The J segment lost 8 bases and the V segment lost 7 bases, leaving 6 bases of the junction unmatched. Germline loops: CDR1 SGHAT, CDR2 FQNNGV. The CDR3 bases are TGTGCCAGCACCTTCCGGGACAGGGAAGCTTTCTTT. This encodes CASTFRDREAFF.

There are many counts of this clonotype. This CDR3 is CASSFRAGLADTQYF. As DNA, the CDR3 is TGTGCCAGCAGTTTTCGAGCGGGATTAGCAGATACGCAGTATTTT. V gene TRBV12-3 or TRBV12-4 combines with J gene TRBJ2-3, with TRBD2 matching 7 bases. This CDR3 comprises 15 residues. V was pared by 3 bases and J by 4 bases, with 7 bases of the junction left unmatched.

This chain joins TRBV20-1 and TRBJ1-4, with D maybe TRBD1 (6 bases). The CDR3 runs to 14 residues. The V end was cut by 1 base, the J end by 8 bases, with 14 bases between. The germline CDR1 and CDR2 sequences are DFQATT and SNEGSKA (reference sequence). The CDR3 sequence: CSARVGGGTEKLFF. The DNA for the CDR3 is TGCAGTGCTAGAGTTGGGGGAGGGACAGAAAAACTGTTTTTT.